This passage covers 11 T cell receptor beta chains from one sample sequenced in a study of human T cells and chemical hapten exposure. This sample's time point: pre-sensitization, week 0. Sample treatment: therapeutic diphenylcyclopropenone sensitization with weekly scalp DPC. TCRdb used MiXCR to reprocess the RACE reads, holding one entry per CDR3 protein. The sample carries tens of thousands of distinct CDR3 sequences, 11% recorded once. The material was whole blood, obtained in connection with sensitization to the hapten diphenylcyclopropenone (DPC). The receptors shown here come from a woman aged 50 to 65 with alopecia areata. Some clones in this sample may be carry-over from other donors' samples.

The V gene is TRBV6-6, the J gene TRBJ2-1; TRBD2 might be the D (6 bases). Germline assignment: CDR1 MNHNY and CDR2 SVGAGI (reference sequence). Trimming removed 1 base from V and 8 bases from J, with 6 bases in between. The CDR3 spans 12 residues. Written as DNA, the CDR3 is TGTGCCAGCAGTTACTGGGGGGATGAGCAGTTCTTC. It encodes CASSYWGDEQFF.

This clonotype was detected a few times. The CDR3 DNA sequence: TGTGCCTGGAGCCCGGGACTACCCACCGGGGAGCTGTTTTTT. This codes for CAWSPGLPTGELFF. The V gene is TRBV30, the J gene TRBJ2-2; TRBD2 agrees at 7 bases. The trim removed 3 bases at V and 4 bases at J, leaving 5 bases unmatched. The CDR3 is 14 amino acids. Germline CDR1 GTSNPN, CDR2 SVGIG (reference sequence).

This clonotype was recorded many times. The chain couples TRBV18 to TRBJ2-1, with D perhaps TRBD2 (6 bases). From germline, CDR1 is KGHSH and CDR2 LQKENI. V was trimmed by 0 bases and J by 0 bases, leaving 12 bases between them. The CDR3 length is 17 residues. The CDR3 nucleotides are TGTGCCAGCTCACCACCGGGGGGAAGTAGCTCCTACAATGAGCAGTTCTTC. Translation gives CASSPPGGSSSYNEQFF.

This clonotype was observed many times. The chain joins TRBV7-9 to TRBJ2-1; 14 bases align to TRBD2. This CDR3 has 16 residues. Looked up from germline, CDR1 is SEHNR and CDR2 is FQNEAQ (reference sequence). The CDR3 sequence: CVPGLAGDGSYNEQFF. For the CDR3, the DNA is TGTGTACCGGGACTAGCGGGAGATGGATCCTACAATGAGCAGTTCTTC.

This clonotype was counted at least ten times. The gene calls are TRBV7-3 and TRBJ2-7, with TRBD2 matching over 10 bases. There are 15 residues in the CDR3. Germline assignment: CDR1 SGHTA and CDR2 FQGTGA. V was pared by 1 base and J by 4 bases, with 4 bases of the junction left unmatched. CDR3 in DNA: TGTGCCAGCAGCTTAATGTCGGGACTAGCGTACGAGCAGTACTTC. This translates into CASSLMSGLAYEQYF.

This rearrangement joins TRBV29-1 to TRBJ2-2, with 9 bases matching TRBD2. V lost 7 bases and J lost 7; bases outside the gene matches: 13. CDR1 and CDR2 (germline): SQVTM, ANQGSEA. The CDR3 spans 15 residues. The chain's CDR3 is CSARRLAEGVGELFF. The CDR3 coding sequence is TGCAGCGCCCGCCGACTAGCGGAAGGGGTCGGGGAGCTGTTTTTT.

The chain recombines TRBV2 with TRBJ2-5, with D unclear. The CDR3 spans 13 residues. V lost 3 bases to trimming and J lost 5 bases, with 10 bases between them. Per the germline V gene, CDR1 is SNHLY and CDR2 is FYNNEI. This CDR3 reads CASSDGTRETQYF. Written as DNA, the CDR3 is TGTGCCAGCAGTGACGGTACTCGGGAGACCCAGTACTTC.

CDR3 amino acids: CASSLGADPLVEQFF. The CDR3 bases are TGTGCCAGCAGCTTAGGGGCAGATCCCTTAGTAGAGCAGTTCTTC. The chain carries TRBV7-8 and TRBJ2-1; D not certain. V dropped 1 base and J dropped 10 bases, with 17 bases sitting between them. The CDR3 is 15 residues long. Germline CDR1 reads SGHVS; CDR2 reads FQNEAQ.

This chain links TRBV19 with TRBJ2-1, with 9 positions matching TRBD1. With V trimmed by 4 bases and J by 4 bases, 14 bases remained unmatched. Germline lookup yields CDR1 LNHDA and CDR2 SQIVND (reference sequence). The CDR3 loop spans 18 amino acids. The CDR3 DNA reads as TGTGCCAGTAGTAGGCTGGACAGGGGCAAGGCATCATACAATGAGCAGTTCTTC. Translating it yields CASSRLDRGKASYNEQFF.

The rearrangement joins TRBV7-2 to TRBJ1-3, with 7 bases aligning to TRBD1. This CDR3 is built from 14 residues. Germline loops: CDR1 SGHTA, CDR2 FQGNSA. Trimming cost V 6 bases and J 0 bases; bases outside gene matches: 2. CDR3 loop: CASSWDSSGNTIYF. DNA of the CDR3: TGTGCCAGCAGTTGGGACAGCTCTGGAAACACCATATATTTT.

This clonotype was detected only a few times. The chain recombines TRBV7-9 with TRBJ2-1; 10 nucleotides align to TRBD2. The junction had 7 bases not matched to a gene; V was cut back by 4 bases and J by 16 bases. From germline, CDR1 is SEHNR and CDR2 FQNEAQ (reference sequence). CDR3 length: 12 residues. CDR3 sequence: CASSSTGTSEFF. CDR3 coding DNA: TGTGCCAGCAGCTCAACCGGGACTAGCGAATTCTTC. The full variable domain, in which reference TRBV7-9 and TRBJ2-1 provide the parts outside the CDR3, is DTGVSQNPRHKITKRGQNVTFRCDPISEHNRLYWYRQTLGQGPEFLTYFQNEAQLEKSRLLSDRFSAERPKGSFSTLEIQRTEQGDSAMYLCASSSTGTSEFFGPGTRLTVL.